This T cell receptor beta chain was sequenced in a study of T cells in narcolepsy. Germline lookup yields CDR1 SGDLS and CDR2 YYNGEE. The CDR3 extends over 14 amino acids. Trimming stripped 0 bases from V and 5 bases from J, with 11 bases between. Sequencing was performed with immunoSEQ multiplex PCR; in TCRdb, only in-frame clones are kept and a portion is missing. The sample records about 29,000 clones, around 87% being singletons. Whole-study results and caveats: Same-patient CSF and blood CD4+ T cell clonotypes included HCRT-specific and TRIB2-specific autoreactive ones.

As regards this clone: What it binds is not known.

This TCR was recovered from a human donor in good health. J is TRBJ1-1 and V is TRBV9, with D possibly TRBD1 on 5 matching bases. Sequencing was done on a sample of memory (CD45RA-) CD4+ T cells from blood. CDR3 nucleotide sequence: TGTGCCAGCAGCGTAGCTACGGGGGGGACTGAAGCTTTCTTT. This encodes CASSVATGGTEAFF.